One T cell receptor beta chain is described in this entry. Its target is not known. This sample stems from a study of T cells in tumors after PD-1 blockade. Overall study: Either cemiplimab 350 mg every 2 weeks or pembrolizumab 200 mg every 3 weeks was given. Mean per blood sample: some 120,000 templates (about 24,000-280,000), some 40,000 unique clonotypes.

CDR1 and CDR2 (germline): MDHEN, SYDVKM. V trimming: 1 base; J trimming: 7 bases; junction bases outside the gene matches: 8. The CDR3 is 16 residues long. Produced via immunoSEQ multiplex PCR; TCRdb's table is partial and in-frame only. The sample has approximately 47,000 clones, more than 65% seen once; the top ten hold about 9.3%. Input was roughly 550 ng to 6,500 ng of genomic DNA from tumor or blood. Whole-study results and caveats: Blood contained approximately 41% of the tumor's TCR clonotypes.

Material: PBMCs, obtained before anti-PD-1 therapy. This TCR derives from a human donor with advanced basal cell or squamous cell carcinoma (not recorded which). This sequence joins TRBV28 and TRBJ1-5, with 9 bases matching TRBD1. CDR3 DNA: TGTGCCAGCAGTTTATATCGGGACAGGGTACAACAGCCCCAGCATTTT. It translates to CASSLYRDRVQQPQHF.